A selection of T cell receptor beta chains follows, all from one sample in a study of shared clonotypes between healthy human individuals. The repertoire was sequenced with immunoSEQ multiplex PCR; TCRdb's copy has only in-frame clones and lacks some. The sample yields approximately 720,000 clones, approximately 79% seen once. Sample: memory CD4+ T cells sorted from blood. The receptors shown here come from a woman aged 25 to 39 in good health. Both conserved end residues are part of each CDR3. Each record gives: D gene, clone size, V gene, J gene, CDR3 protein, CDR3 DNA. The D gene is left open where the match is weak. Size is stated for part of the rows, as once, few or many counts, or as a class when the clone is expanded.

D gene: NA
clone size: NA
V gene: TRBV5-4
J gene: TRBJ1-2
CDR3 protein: CASSLRPPGNYGYTF
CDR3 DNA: TGTGCCAGCAGCTTGCGCCCTCCGGGGAACTATGGCTACACCTTC

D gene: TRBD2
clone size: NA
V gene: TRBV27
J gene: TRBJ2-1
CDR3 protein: CASSEREGSIEQFF
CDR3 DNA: TGTGCCAGCAGTGAGCGGGAGGGAAGTATTGAGCAGTTCTTC

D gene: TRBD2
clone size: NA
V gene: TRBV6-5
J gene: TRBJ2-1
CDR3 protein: CASSRTSGEQFF
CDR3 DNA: TGTGCCAGCAGTCGGACTAGCGGGGAGCAGTTCTTC

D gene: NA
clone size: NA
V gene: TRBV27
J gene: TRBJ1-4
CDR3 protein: CASCNSGPREKLFF
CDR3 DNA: TGTGCCAGCTGCAATTCGGGCCCGAGAGAAAAACTGTTTTTT

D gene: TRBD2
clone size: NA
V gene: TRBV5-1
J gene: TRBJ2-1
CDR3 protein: CASYSGATSGRATYNEQFF
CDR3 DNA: TGCGCCTCCTACTCTGGGGCCACTAGCGGGAGGGCGACCTACAATGAGCAGTTCTTC

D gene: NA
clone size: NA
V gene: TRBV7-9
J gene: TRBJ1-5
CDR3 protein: CASSPDLGESQPQHF
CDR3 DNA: TGTGCCAGCAGCCCCGACTTGGGAGAAAGTCAGCCCCAGCATTTT

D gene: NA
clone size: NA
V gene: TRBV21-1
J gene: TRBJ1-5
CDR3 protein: CASSKDHKGGTGKNQPQHF
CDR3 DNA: TGTGCCAGCAGCAAAGACCACAAGGGAGGGACAGGGAAAAATCAGCCCCAGCATTTT

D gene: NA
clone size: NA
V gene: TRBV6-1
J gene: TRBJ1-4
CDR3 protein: CASSDPGLDEKLFF
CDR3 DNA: TGTGCCAGCAGTGATCCGGGGCTGGATGAAAAACTGTTTTTT

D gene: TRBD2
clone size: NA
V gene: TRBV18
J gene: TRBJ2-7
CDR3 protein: CASSPSGRFHEQYF
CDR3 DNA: TGTGCCAGCTCACCTAGCGGGAGGTTTCACGAGCAGTACTTC

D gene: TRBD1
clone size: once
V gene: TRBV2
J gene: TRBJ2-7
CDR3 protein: CASSIRTGRYEQYF
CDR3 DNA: TGTGCCAGCAGTATTAGGACAGGGCGCTACGAGCAGTACTTC

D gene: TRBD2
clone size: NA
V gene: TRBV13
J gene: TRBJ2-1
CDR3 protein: CASSFGGGSSYNEQFF
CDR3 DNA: TGTGCCAGCAGCTTTGGGGGAGGGTCCTCCTACAATGAGCAGTTCTTC

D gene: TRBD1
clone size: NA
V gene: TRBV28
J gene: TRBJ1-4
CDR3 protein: CASSSPAGDRKKLFF
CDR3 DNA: TGTGCCAGCAGTTCCCCCGCAGGGGACAGAAAAAAACTGTTTTTT

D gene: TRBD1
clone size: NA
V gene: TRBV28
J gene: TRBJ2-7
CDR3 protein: CASSTTGYEQYF
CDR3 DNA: TGTGCCAGCAGTACGACAGGGTACGAGCAGTACTTC

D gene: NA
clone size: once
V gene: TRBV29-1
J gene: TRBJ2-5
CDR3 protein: CSVRVVNQETQYF
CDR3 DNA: TGCAGCGTTCGGGTAGTGAACCAAGAGACCCAGTACTTC

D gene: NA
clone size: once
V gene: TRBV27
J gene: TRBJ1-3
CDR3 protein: CASSPTGGNTIYF
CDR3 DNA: TGTGCCAGCAGCCCGACGGGGGGAAACACCATATATTTT

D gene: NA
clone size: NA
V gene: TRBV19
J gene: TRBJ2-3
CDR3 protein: CASSPGGLGIDTQYF
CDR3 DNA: TGTGCCAGTAGTCCTGGCGGTCTTGGGATAGATACGCAGTATTTT

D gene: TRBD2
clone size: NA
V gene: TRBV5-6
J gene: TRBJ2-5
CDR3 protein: CASSLGLAGLYQETQYF
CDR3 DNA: TGTGCCAGCAGCCTCGGACTAGCGGGCTTGTACCAAGAGACCCAGTACTTC

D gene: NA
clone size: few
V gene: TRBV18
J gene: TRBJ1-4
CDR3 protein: CASSPSGLDGEKLFF
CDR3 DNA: TGTGCCAGCTCACCAAGCGGTTTGGACGGTGAAAAACTGTTTTTT

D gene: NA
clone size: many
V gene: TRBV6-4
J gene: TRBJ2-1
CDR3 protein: CASATGEYNEQFF
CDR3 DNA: TGTGCCAGCGCGACAGGCGAGTACAATGAGCAGTTCTTC

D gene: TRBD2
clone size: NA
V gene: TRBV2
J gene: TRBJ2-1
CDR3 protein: CASSSLAGQGEQFF
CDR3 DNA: TGTGCCAGCAGTAGTTTAGCGGGGCAGGGGGAGCAGTTCTTC

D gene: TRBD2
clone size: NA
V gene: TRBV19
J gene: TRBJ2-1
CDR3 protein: CASRSTSGSNEQFF
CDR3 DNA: TGTGCCAGTAGATCGACTAGCGGGAGTAATGAGCAGTTCTTC

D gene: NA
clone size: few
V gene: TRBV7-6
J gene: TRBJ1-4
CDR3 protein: CASTQGANEKLFF
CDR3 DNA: TGTGCCAGCACCCAGGGAGCTAATGAAAAACTGTTTTTT

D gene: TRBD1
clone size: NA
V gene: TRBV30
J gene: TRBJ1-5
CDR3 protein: CAWQTGGINQPQHF
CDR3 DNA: TGTGCCTGGCAAACAGGGGGAATCAATCAGCCCCAGCATTTT

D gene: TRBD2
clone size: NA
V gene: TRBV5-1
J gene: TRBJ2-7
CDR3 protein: CASSAKTSSYEQYF
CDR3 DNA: TGCGCCAGCAGCGCAAAGACTAGCAGCTACGAGCAGTACTTC

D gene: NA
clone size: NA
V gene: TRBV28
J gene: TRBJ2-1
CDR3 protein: CASSGRFSYNEQFF
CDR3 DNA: TGTGCCAGCAGTGGCAGATTCTCCTACAATGAGCAGTTCTTC

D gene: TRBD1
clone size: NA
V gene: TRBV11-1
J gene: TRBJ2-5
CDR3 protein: CASSSGQGETQYF
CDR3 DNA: TGTGCCAGCAGCTCGGGACAGGGAGAGACCCAGTACTTC

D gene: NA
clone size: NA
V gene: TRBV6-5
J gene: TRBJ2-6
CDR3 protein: CASRNQRIGSSVLTF
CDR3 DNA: TGTGCCAGCAGGAACCAGCGTATTGGCTCTAGCGTCCTGACTTTC

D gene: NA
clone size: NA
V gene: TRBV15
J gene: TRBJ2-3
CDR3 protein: CATSRSGTLSTDTQYF
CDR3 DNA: TGTGCCACCAGCAGATCCGGGACTCTCAGCACAGATACGCAGTATTTT

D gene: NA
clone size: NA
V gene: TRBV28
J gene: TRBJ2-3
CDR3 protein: CASSLTGSDTQYF
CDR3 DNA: TGTGCCAGCAGTTTAACAGGGTCAGATACGCAGTATTTT

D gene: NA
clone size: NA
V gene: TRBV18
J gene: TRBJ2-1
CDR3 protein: CASSLAETSYNEQFF
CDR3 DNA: TGTGCCAGCTCACTAGCTGAGACCTCCTACAATGAGCAGTTCTTC

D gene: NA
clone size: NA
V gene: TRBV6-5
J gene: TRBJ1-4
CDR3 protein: CASSYQYRVANEKLFF
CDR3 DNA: TGTGCCAGCAGTTACCAATACAGGGTGGCTAATGAAAAACTGTTTTTT

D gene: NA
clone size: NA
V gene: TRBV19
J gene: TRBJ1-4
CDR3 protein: CASSIIATNEKLFF
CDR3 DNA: TGTGCCAGTAGTATTATTGCAACTAATGAAAAACTGTTTTTT

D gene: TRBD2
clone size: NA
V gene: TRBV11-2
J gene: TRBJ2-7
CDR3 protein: CASIPGLARHEQYF
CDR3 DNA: TGTGCCAGCATCCCGGGACTAGCGCGGCACGAGCAGTACTTC

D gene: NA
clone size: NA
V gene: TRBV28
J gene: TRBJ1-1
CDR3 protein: CASSGSGTEAFF
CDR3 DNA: TGTGCCAGCAGTGGGTCGGGCACTGAAGCTTTCTTT

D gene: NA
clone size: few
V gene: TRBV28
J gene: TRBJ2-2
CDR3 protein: CASQRAGELFF
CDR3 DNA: TGTGCCAGCCAGAGGGCCGGGGAGCTGTTTTTT

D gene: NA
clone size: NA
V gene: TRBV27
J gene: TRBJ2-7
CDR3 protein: CASSRGYLYEQYF
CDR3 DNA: TGTGCCAGCAGCCGCGGGTACCTCTACGAGCAGTACTTC

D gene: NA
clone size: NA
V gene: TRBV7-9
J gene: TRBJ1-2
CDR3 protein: CASSLGPEGVYGYTF
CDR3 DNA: TGTGCCAGCAGCTTAGGCCCCGAGGGGGTTTATGGCTACACCTTC

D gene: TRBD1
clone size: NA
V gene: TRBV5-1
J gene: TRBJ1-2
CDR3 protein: CASSLEITGGWGYTF
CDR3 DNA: TGCGCCAGCAGCTTGGAAATTACAGGGGGCTGGGGCTACACCTTC

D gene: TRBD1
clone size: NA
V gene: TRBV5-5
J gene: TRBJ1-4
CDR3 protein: CASSPAGQGSLEKLFF
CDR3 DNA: TGTGCCAGCAGCCCTGCCGGACAGGGGTCACTTGAAAAACTGTTTTTT